This paragraph reports one T cell receptor beta chain. Antigen unknown. Assayed TCR templates numbered about 10^5 for each sample. Here immunoSEQ multiplex PCR was the method, and the copy in TCRdb shows in-frame clones only, minus some. The sample includes more than 95,000 clones, about 94% of them seen just once. V lost 4 bases and J 9 bases, leaving 8 bases between the germline ends. The CDR3 loop spans 11 amino acids. Germline V lookup: CDR1 SGHNT, CDR2 YYREEE (reference sequence). The data derive from a study of siplizumab effects on memory and regulatory T cells. Findings and caveats of the study: Phenotypic classification as naive or memory proved unattainable for roughly 80-96% of proliferating CD4+ or CD8+ clones.

The V gene is TRBV5-4, the J gene TRBJ2-1; D gene ambiguous. Material: Tregs sorted from blood. The sequence was obtained from a human donor in good health. The CDR3 loop is CASSTAGEQFF. The CDR3 nucleotides are TGTGCCAGCAGCACCGCAGGTGAGCAGTTCTTC.